Listed here are 25 T cell receptor beta chains from one sample, sequenced in a study of T cells in Graves' hyperthyroidism and ophthalmopathy. RNA transcripts were the template for amplifying TCR beta CDR3 regions. First-round RT-PCR of the TCR CDR3 relied on the HTBI primer set. TCRdb reprocessed the multiplex PCR reads via MiXCR and lists one record per CDR3 protein. The top ten hold about half of the sample, which has hundreds of thousands of distinct CDR3 sequences, just under 20% seen once. The material sequenced was blood. The source of these receptors is a man aged 40-49 years with Graves' ophthalmopathy.

This clonotype was seen only a few times. V gene TRBV9 combines with J gene TRBJ2-1; 8 bases fit TRBD2. The CDR3 runs to 17 residues. Germline V gene data show CDR1 as SGDLS and CDR2 as YYNGEE. The ends lost 3 bases at V and 0 bases at J; junction bases unmatched: 8. The CDR3 spells CASSEGSGLASYNEQFF. The CDR3 DNA is TGTGCCAGCAGCGAGGGGTCCGGACTAGCCTCCTACAATGAGCAGTTCTTC.

This chain connects TRBV30 to TRBJ1-6; D gene uncertain. Germline V lookup: CDR1 GTSNPN, CDR2 SVGIG (reference sequence). The V and J ends lost 0 bases and 9 bases respectively, with 12 bases between them. CDR3 size: 14 residues. This CDR3 reads CAWSVLGISSPLHF. CDR3 nucleotides: TGTGCCTGGAGTGTACTTGGGATAAGTTCACCCCTCCACTTT.

This clonotype came up many times. This chain joins TRBV7-9 and TRBJ2-3; D may match TRBD1 or TRBD2 (5 bases each). Germline CDR1 and CDR2: SEHNR and FQNEAQ (reference sequence). The V and J ends lost 4 bases and 0 bases respectively, with 11 bases between them. The CDR3 runs 15 residues. The CDR3 spells CASSSPGRSTDTQYF. The DNA of the CDR3 is TGTGCCAGCAGCTCCCCGGGACGGAGCACAGATACGCAGTATTTT.

This clonotype was picked up many times. The chain uses TRBV12-3 or TRBV12-4 and TRBJ2-2; possible D gene TRBD2, 6 bases. V was shortened by 3 bases and J by 8 bases, with 13 bases between the two germline ends. This CDR3 region has 14 residues. The CDR3 is CASSLRDRPGELFF. CDR3 nucleotide sequence: TGTGCCAGCAGTTTGCGGGACCGGCCGGGGGAGCTGTTTTTT.

This clonotype was detected a few times. The chain recombines TRBV6-1 with TRBJ2-1, with 11 bases that match TRBD2. The CDR3 has 17 amino acids. Germline V gives CDR1 MNHNS, CDR2 SASEGT. Unmatched junction bases numbered 15, after V lost 6 bases and J lost 8 bases. The chain's CDR3 is CASRHPRVLAGVYEQFF. For the CDR3, the DNA is TGTGCCAGCAGACACCCAAGGGTACTAGCGGGGGTTTATGAGCAGTTCTTC.

The chain combines TRBV5-8 with TRBJ2-7; 9 nucleotides agree with TRBD1. V was pared by 1 base and J by 7 bases, with 6 bases of the junction left unmatched. The length of the CDR3 is 14 residues. Germline CDR1 and CDR2: SGHTS and YDEGEE. The CDR3 region has the DNA TGTGCCAGCAGCTTGACACAGGGGGCGGAAGAGCAGTACTTC. Translated, it gives CASSLTQGAEEQYF.

This clonotype came up many times. The V and J genes are TRBV5-1 and TRBJ2-3; 12 bases are a match to TRBD2. The V gene end was trimmed by 4 bases and the J gene end by 4 bases; junction bases not matched to a gene: 4. Germline assignment: CDR1 SGHRS and CDR2 YFSETQ. The CDR3 contains 15 residues. CDR3: CASSLTSGRADTQYF. DNA for the CDR3: TGCGCCAGCAGCCTGACTAGCGGGAGAGCAGATACGCAGTATTTT.

V usage is TRBV12-3 or TRBV12-4 and J usage is TRBJ1-5; D is uncertain. V was clipped by 1 base and J by 0 bases, with 7 bases between them. The CDR3 is 15 residues long. The CDR3 DNA is TGTGCCAGCAGTTTAGAACATATTAGCAATCAGCCCCAGCATTTT. The encoded protein is CASSLEHISNQPQHF.

Concerning this clonotype itself: This could be a read error, since a much larger clone is one nucleotide away. The rearrangement links TRBV18 to TRBJ1-1; 8 positions match TRBD1. The CDR3 has 15 amino acids. Germline lookup yields CDR1 KGHSH and CDR2 LQKENI. After removal of 5 bases from V and 2 bases from J, the junction contained 7 bases not matched to a gene. The CDR3 nucleotides are TGTGCCAGCTCATCAACCGGGACAGGCAACACTGAAGCTTTCTTT. Its protein product is CASSSTGTGNTEAFF.

This rearrangement joins TRBV7-3 to TRBJ2-1; TRBD2 agrees at 9 bases. The J segment lost 8 bases and the V segment lost 5 bases, leaving 28 bases of the junction unmatched. The CDR3 runs 21 residues. From germline, CDR1 is SGHTA and CDR2 FQGTGA. CDR3 in amino acids: CASSAGASGERWGDLHYEQFF. CDR3 in DNA: TGTGCCAGCAGCGCCGGTGCTAGCGGGGAGAGGTGGGGTGATTTACATTATGAGCAGTTCTTC.

There are many counts of this clonotype. The chain links TRBV7-3 to TRBJ1-1, with D uncertain. The germline V gene encodes CDR1 SGHTA and CDR2 FQGTGA. The ends were cut back, 4 bases at V and 6 bases at J, with 12 bases in the middle. This CDR3 has 13 amino acids. The CDR3 loop is CASSSQLNSEAFF. CDR3 coding DNA: TGTGCCAGCAGCTCCCAACTAAACTCTGAAGCTTTCTTT.

This clonotype was found a few times. The chain employs TRBV29-1 and TRBJ2-1; tentative D call: TRBD1 (5 bases). With 3 bases removed from V and 0 bases from J, the gap between germline ends came to 15 bases. The CDR3 is 16 amino acids. CDR1 is SQVTM and CDR2 is ANQGSEA in the germline V gene. CDR3 residues: CSVEGLGGSSYNEQFF. As DNA, the CDR3 is TGCAGCGTTGAGGGGCTTGGCGGAAGCTCCTACAATGAGCAGTTCTTC.

This chain links TRBV9 with TRBJ2-7, with TRBD2 identical over 8 bases. J lost 5 bases, V lost 2 bases, and 6 bases had no gene match. In germline, CDR1 is SGDLS, CDR2 YYNGEE. This CDR3 contains 14 residues. The CDR3 sequence is CASSVTGGPHEQYF. The CDR3 DNA follows: TGTGCCAGCAGCGTGACGGGGGGGCCCCACGAGCAGTACTTC.

This clonotype was seen only a few times. This chain joins TRBV7-9 and TRBJ2-3; 9 bases are shared with TRBD2. Germline CDR1 is SEHNR and CDR2 is FQNEAQ (reference sequence). The V segment lost 2 bases and the J segment 2 bases; nucleotides outside the gene matches: 11. CDR3 length equals 18 residues. The DNA for the CDR3 is TGTGCCAGCAGCTTAAGAAAGGGACTAGCCCTCATCACAGATACGCAGTATTTT. As protein: CASSLRKGLALITDTQYF.

With regard to this clonotype: A much bigger clone sits one base away, suggesting this may be a read error. This chain links TRBV2 with TRBJ1-2; D may be TRBD1 (6 bases). The CDR3 is 14 residues long. Germline-derived CDR1 and CDR2 are SNHLY and FYNNEI. The CDR3: CASSEWGASNGYIF. CDR3 sequence (DNA): TGTGCCAGCAGTGAGTGGGGGGCTTCGAATGGCTACATCTTC.

The rearrangement uses TRBV20-1 and TRBJ1-2, with TRBD1 matching 11 bases. CDR3 length: 14 residues. Germline CDR1 DFQATT, CDR2 SNEGSKA (reference sequence). J gave up 7 bases and V 6 bases, and 10 bases lay outside the gene matches. CDR3 sequence: CSANTGQGALGYTF. In DNA, the CDR3 is TGCAGTGCCAATACAGGACAGGGGGCGCTTGGCTACACCTTC.

This clonotype occurred many times. The chain combines TRBV2 with TRBJ2-5; D is undetermined. The V and J ends lost 6 bases and 1 base respectively, with 9 bases between them. This CDR3 has 13 residues. Germline CDR1 SNHLY, CDR2 FYNNEI. Here the CDR3 reads CASRQEIQETQYF. The CDR3, as DNA: TGTGCCAGCAGGCAGGAAATCCAAGAGACCCAGTACTTC.

This clonotype appeared many times. The chain joins TRBV20-1 to TRBJ2-1, with D possibly TRBD2 on 7 matching bases. The V end was cut by 1 base, the J end by 10 bases, with 17 bases between. There are 14 residues in the CDR3. In germline, CDR1 is DFQATT, CDR2 SNEGSKA (reference sequence). CDR3 residues: CSARGGGQGREQFF. The CDR3 DNA is TGCAGTGCTAGAGGGGGGGGGCAGGGACGAGAGCAGTTCTTC.

Ten or more counts support this clonotype. J is TRBJ2-2 and V is TRBV27, with 12 bases identical to TRBD2. CDR3 length: 15 residues. V lost 6 bases and J lost 3; bases outside the gene matches: 2. CDR1 MNHEY and CDR2 SMNVEV come from the germline V gene (reference sequence). The CDR3 DNA reads TGTGCCAGCAGGCTAGCGGGAGGGTACACCGGGGAGCTGTTTTTT. Translation gives CASRLAGGYTGELFF.

The chain uses TRBV12-3 or TRBV12-4 and TRBJ2-7, with D hard to call. The V and J ends lost 7 bases and 3 bases respectively, with 13 bases between them. CDR3 size: 13 residues. The CDR3 region is CASTSGPHYEQYF. DNA for the CDR3: TGTGCCAGCACCTCCGGGCCTCACTACGAGCAGTACTTC.

This clonotype showed up many times. The CDR3 nucleotides read TGCGCCAGCAGCCGCGGGCGAGAGAATGAGCAGTTCTTC. Translated, it gives CASSRGRENEQFF. J is TRBJ2-1 and V is TRBV5-1; tentative D call: TRBD2 (5 bases). Germline V gene data show CDR1 as SGHRS and CDR2 as YFSETQ. The CDR3 has 13 residues. Trimming removed 4 bases at V and 7 bases at J, with 12 bases between.

This clonotype was found many times. The chain recombines TRBV11-2 with TRBJ2-1, with TRBD2 as a possible D gene (6 bases). V was clipped by 5 bases and J by 9 bases, with 11 bases between them. The CDR3 has 12 amino acids. Germline loops: CDR1 SGHAT, CDR2 FQNNGV. This chain's CDR3 is CASSRVGGEQFF. DNA for the CDR3: TGTGCCAGCAGCCGTGTCGGGGGTGAGCAGTTCTTC.

This clonotype came up many times. The V call is TRBV28, the J call TRBJ2-7, with 10 bases identical to TRBD1. Germline V gene lookup returns CDR1 MDHEN and CDR2 SYDVKM. CDR3 length: 21 residues. V lost 6 bases and J lost 1; bases outside the gene matches: 24. The CDR3 DNA sequence: TGTGCCAGCAGGTTTAATTATAGGGGACAGGGGCCTTTCTGGCCTTCCTACGAGCAGTACTTC. The encoded protein is CASRFNYRGQGPFWPSYEQYF.

V is TRBV30 and J is TRBJ2-5, with D unresolved. Between the trimmed V and J ends, which lost 2 bases and 5 bases, there was a span of 12 bases. The CDR3 has 13 amino acids. CDR1 is GTSNPN, CDR2 SVGIG, per germline (reference sequence). The CDR3 loop is CAWSIRSYETQYF. CDR3 sequence (DNA): TGTGCCTGGAGTATCCGTAGTTACGAGACCCAGTACTTC.

This chain joins TRBV28 and TRBJ2-2; D gene ambiguous. Germline V gene data show CDR1 as MDHEN and CDR2 as SYDVKM. The V end lost 2 bases, the J end lost 6 bases, and 10 bases lay between the germline ends. The CDR3 loop spans 14 amino acids. The CDR3 sequence: CASSLRPVPGELFF. The CDR3 DNA is TGTGCCAGCAGTTTAAGGCCGGTCCCCGGGGAGCTGTTTTTT.